The T cell receptor beta chain described here comes from a study of T cells after posttransplantation cyclophosphamide. Study conclusions and caveats: Later post-transplant blood repertoires were often dominated by donor CD8+ memory clones. TRB overlap between skin or GI tissue T cells and blood was limited. Recipient CMV seropositivity and CMV reactivation strongly tracked TRB clonality.

This clone was detected many times. The antigen is undetermined. The V gene lost 7 bases and the J gene lost 4 bases, with 13 bases spanning the gap. The germline CDR1 and CDR2 sequences are SNHLY and FYNNEI. The CDR3 consists of 14 residues. Treatment was busulfan-fludarabine conditioning, a marrow graft, and cyclophosphamide on days +3 and +4. Clones were sequenced by immunoSEQ multiplex PCR, and TCRdb holds only the in-frame ones, with some missing. The sample has roughly 8,000 clones, none seen only once; the top ten hold about 25%. The receptor was derived from a female patient aged 60 to 70 who received an allogeneic stem cell transplant from an unrelated donor, was CMV-positive, and had acute GVHD only. Some T cells may be supplied by the graft donor. The sample here was PBMCs, taken around 90 days after allogeneic stem cell transplant with posttransplant cyclophosphamide. The V gene is TRBV2, the J gene TRBJ2-2; D not certain. DNA for the CDR3: TGTGCCAGCATCAAAGCCGCTAGCACCGGGGAGCTGTTTTTT. As protein: CASIKAASTGELFF.